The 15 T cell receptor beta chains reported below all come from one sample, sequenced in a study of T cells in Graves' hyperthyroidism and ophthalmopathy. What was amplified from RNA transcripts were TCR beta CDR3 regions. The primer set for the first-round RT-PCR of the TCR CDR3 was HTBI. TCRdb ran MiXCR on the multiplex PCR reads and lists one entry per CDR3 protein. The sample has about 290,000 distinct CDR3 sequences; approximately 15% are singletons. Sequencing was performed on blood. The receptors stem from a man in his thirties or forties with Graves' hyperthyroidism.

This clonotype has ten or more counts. DNA for the CDR3: TGTGCCAGCAGCTTAGATCGAGGCGGGAGGCCCTACAATGAGCAGTTCTTC. It translates to CASSLDRGGRPYNEQFF. J is TRBJ2-1 and V is TRBV11-2, with TRBD2 matching over 8 bases. CDR1 SGHAT and CDR2 FQNNGV come from the germline V gene. The CDR3 has 17 residues. The V segment lost 0 bases and the J segment 2 bases; nucleotides outside the gene matches: 6.

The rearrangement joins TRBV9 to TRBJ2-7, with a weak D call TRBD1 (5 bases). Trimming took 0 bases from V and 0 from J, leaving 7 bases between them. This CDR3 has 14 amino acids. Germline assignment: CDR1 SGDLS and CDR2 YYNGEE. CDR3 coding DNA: TGTGCCAGCAGCGTAGGACAGAGCTCCTACGAGCAGTACTTC. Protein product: CASSVGQSSYEQYF.

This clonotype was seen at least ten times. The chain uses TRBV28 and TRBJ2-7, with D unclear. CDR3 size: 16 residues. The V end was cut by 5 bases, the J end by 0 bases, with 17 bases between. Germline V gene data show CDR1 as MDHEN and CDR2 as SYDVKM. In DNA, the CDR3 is TGTGCCAGCAGTGCCCTTAACTCAGCCGACTCCTACGAGCAGTACTTC. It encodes CASSALNSADSYEQYF.

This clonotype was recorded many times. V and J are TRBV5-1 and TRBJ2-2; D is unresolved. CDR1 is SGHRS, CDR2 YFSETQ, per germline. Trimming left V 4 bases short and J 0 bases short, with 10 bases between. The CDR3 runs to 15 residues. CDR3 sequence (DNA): TGCGCCAGCAGCGTATCCGGGCCGAACACCGGGGAGCTGTTTTTT. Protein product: CASSVSGPNTGELFF.

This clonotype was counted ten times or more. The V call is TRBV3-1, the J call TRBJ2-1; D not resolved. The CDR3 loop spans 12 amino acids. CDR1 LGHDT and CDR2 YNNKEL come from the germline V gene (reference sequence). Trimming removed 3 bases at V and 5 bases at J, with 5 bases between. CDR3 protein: CASSQSHNEQFF. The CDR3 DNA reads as TGTGCCAGCAGCCAGAGTCACAATGAGCAGTTCTTC.

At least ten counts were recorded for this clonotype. CDR3 nucleotides: TGTGCCAGCAGTGGGGAGGACACAACCTACGAGCAGTACTTC. Translating gives CASSGEDTTYEQYF. The chain combines TRBV2 with TRBJ2-7; perhaps TRBD2 as D (6 bases). With 4 bases removed from V and 2 bases from J, the gap between germline ends came to 12 bases. This CDR3 is built from 14 residues. Germline lookup yields CDR1 SNHLY and CDR2 FYNNEI.

The DNA for the CDR3 is TGTGCCACCAGTGATTCCGGGGTGCGGCAGCCCCAGCATTTT. It translates to CATSDSGVRQPQHF. The V call is TRBV24-1, the J call TRBJ1-5; D remains ambiguous. CDR1 and CDR2 (germline): KGHDR, SFDVKD. The CDR3 totals 14 residues. Trimming left V 2 bases short and J 7 bases short, with 11 bases between.

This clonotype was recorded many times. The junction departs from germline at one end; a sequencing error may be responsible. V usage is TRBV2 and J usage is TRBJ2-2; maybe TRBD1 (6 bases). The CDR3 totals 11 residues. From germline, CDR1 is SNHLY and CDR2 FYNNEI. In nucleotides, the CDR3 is TGTGCCAGCACGCTATCAGGGGAACTGTTTTTT. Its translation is CASTLSGELFF.

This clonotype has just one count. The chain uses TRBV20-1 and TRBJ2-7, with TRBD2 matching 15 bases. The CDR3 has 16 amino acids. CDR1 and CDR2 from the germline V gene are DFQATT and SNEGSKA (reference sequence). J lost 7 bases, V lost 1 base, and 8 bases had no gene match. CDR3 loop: CSARGTSGRASNEQYF. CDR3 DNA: TGCAGTGCTAGAGGGACTAGCGGGAGGGCCAGCAATGAGCAGTACTTC.

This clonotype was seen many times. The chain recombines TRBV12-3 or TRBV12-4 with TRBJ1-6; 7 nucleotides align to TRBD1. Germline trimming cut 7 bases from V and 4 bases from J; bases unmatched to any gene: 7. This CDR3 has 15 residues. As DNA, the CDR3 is TGTGCCAGCACCAGGGACAGCGGATATAATTCACCCCTCCACTTT. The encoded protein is CASTRDSGYNSPLHF.

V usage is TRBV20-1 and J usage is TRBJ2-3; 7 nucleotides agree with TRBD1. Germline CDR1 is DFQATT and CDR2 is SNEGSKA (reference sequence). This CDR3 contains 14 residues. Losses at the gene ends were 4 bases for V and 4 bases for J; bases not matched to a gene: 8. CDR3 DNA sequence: TGCAGTGCTATCGACAGGGTCTCAGCAGATACGCAGTATTTT. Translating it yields CSAIDRVSADTQYF.

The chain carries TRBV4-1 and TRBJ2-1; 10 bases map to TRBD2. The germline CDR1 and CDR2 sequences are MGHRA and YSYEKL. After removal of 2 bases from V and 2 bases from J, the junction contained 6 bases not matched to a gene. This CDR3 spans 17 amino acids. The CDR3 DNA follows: TGCGCCAGCAGCCAATCTCGCAGCGGGAGGGCCTACAATGAGCAGTTCTTC. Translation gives CASSQSRSGRAYNEQFF.

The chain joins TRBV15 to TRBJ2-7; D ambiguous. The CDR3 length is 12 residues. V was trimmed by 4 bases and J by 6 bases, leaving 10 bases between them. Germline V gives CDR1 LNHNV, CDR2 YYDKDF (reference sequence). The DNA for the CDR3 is TGTGCCACCAGCACGACTGCGGCCGAGCAGTACTTC. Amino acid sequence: CATSTTAAEQYF.

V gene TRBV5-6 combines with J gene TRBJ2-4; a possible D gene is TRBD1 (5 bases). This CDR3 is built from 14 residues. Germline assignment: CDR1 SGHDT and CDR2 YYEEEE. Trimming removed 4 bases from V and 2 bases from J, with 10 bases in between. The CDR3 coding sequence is TGTGCCAGCAGCCTAGGGGCAACCAAAAACATTCAGTACTTC. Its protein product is CASSLGATKNIQYF.

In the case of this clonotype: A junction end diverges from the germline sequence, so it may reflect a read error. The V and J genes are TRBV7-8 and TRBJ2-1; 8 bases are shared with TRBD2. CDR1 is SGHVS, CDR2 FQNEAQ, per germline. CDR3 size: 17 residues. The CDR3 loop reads CASSDQTSGTTYNERFF. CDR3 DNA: TGTGCCAGCAGCGACCAAACTAGCGGAACAACCTACAATGAGCGGTTCTTC.